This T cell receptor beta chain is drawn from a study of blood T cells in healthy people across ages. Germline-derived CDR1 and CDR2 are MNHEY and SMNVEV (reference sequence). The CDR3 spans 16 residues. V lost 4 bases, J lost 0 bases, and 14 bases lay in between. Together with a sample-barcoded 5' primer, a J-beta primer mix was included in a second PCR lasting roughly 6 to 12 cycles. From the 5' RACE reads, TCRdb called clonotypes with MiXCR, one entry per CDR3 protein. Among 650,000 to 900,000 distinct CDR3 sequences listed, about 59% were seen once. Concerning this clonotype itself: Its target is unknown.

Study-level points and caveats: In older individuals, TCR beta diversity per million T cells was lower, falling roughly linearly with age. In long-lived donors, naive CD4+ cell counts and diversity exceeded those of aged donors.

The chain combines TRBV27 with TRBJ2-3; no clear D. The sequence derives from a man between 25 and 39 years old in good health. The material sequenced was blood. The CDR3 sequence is CASSSPWTDSTDTQYF. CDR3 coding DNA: TGTGCCAGCAGTTCTCCCTGGACGGATAGCACAGATACGCAGTATTTT.